This is a list of T cell receptor beta chains from one sample in a study of shared clonotypes between healthy human individuals. Profiling relied on immunoSEQ multiplex PCR, and the TCRdb table lists in-frame clones only, not all of them. This sample has some 2,400,000 clones, with approximately 96% found just once. Material for sequencing was naive CD4+ T cells sorted from blood. The source is a man between 18 and 35 years old in good health. CDR3s include the opening cysteine and the closing phenylalanine or tryptophan. The D gene is left open where the match is weak. For some rows the clone size is stated as once, few or many, or as a class when expanded; others skip it.

>TRBJ2-4|NA|once|TRBV10-3
TGTGCCATCAGTCCAGACGGCAAAAACATTCAGTACTTC
CAISPDGKNIQYF
>TRBJ2-7|TRBD1|once|TRBV2
TGTGCCAGCAGTGAGGCCGGGACAGGACCCTACGAGCAGTACTTC
CASSEAGTGPYEQYF
>TRBJ1-4|TRBD1|NA|TRBV7-9
TGTGCCAGCAGCCCAAAGACAGGGCTAGCTAATGAAAAACTGTTTTTT
CASSPKTGLANEKLFF
>TRBJ2-2|TRBD2|NA|TRBV6-6
TGTGCCAGCAGCCGGACTAGCGGGCCCCCCGGGGGGGAGCTGTTTTTT
CASSRTSGPPGGELFF
>TRBJ2-1|TRBD2|NA|TRBV18
TGTGCCAGCTCACAGACTAGCGGGACCTACAATGAGCAGTTCTTC
CASSQTSGTYNEQFF
>TRBJ2-7|NA|NA|TRBV7-9
TGTGCCAGCAGCCATAACAGGCTTGGAAAGTACGAGCAGTACTTC
CASSHNRLGKYEQYF
>TRBJ1-1|NA|NA|TRBV5-1
TGCGCCAGCAGCCTTGCGGGGAGGTCGAACACTGAAGCTTTCTTT
CASSLAGRSNTEAFF
>TRBJ2-3|NA|NA|TRBV5-4
TGTGCCAGCACCCCCCGCGGGGGCGCAGATACGCAGTATTTT
CASTPRGGADTQYF
>TRBJ2-7|TRBD2|NA|TRBV25-1
TGTGCCAGCAGTGACCCGGGACTAGCTTTCGAGCAGTACTTC
CASSDPGLAFEQYF
>TRBJ1-5|NA|once|TRBV11-2
TGTGCCAGCAGCTTATGGGGTAAGGGGAGCAATCAGCCCCAGCATTTT
CASSLWGKGSNQPQHF
>TRBJ2-7|NA|NA|TRBV6-1
TGTGCCAGCAGTAACAGGGTGTACGAGCAGTACTTC
CASSNRVYEQYF
>TRBJ2-5|NA|NA|TRBV30
TGTGCCTGGGATAAGGGGTCGGAGACCCAGTACTTC
CAWDKGSETQYF
>TRBJ2-1|NA|NA|TRBV6-5
TGTGCCAGCAGTTTCCGACTTAACAATGAGCAGTTCTTC
CASSFRLNNEQFF
>TRBJ1-5|NA|NA|TRBV2
TGTGCCAGCAGTGAGCTGGGATGGGGTCAGCCCCAGCATTTT
CASSELGWGQPQHF
>TRBJ1-2|NA|NA|TRBV6-6
TGTGCCAGCAGTTACGGCCAGGGCTCTAACTATGGCTACACCTTC
CASSYGQGSNYGYTF
>TRBJ2-2|NA|NA|TRBV6-4
TGTGCCAGCAGTAACTCGGCGGGCGGGGAGCTGTTTTTT
CASSNSAGGELFF
>TRBJ1-2|NA|NA|TRBV7-8
TGTGCCAGCAGCTTAGCGCCTGATAATGGGGGTTATGGCTACACCTTC
CASSLAPDNGGYGYTF
>TRBJ2-2|NA|NA|TRBV27
TGTGCCAGCAGCCCGGGACAGAACACCGGGGAGCTGTTTTTT
CASSPGQNTGELFF
>TRBJ1-2|TRBD1|NA|TRBV5-4
TGTGCCAGCAGCTTGCCGGGACAGGGAACTAACTATGGCTACACCTTC
CASSLPGQGTNYGYTF
>TRBJ2-1|TRBD2|NA|TRBV9
TGTGCCAGCAGACCGAGCGGGAGTCCCGGTGAGCAGTTCTTC
CASRPSGSPGEQFF
>TRBJ2-3|TRBD2|NA|TRBV29-1
TGCAGCGTTCGAGCGGGAGGGGGGTCAGATACGCAGTATTTT
CSVRAGGGSDTQYF
>TRBJ1-1|TRBD1|NA|TRBV4-2
TGTGCCAGCAGCCCAGGGGGCTCGAGCACTGAAGCTTTCTTT
CASSPGGSSTEAFF
>TRBJ2-2|NA|NA|TRBV9
TGTGCCAGCAGCCGGGACGGGACTTCGAACACCGGGGAGCTGTTTTTT
CASSRDGTSNTGELFF
>TRBJ2-1|TRBD1|NA|TRBV7-2
TGTGCCAGCAGCTTCGACAGGGGGACCTACAATGAGCAGTTCTTC
CASSFDRGTYNEQFF
>TRBJ2-5|NA|NA|TRBV19
TGTGCCAGTAGTATCGGCCCCTCAGGAGAGACCCAGTACTTC
CASSIGPSGETQYF
>TRBJ1-5|TRBD1|NA|TRBV7-2
TGTGCCAGCAGCTTCGACAGGGGTAGCAATCAGCCCCAGCATTTT
CASSFDRGSNQPQHF
>TRBJ1-1|TRBD1|NA|TRBV6-1
TGTGCCAGCACCCCCGGGACAGGGAGCACTGAAGCTTTCTTT
CASTPGTGSTEAFF
>TRBJ2-7|TRBD1|NA|TRBV5-4
TGTGCCAGCAGCTCAGGACAGGAGTCCTACGAGCAGTACTTC
CASSSGQESYEQYF
>TRBJ1-3|TRBD1|NA|TRBV5-1
TGCGCCAGCAGCCTGGGGACAGGGGCGCTGTCTGGAAACACCATATATTTT
CASSLGTGALSGNTIYF
>TRBJ1-2|NA|NA|TRBV6-1
TGTGCCAGCAGTTCGACAGACAACTATGGCTACACCTTC
CASSSTDNYGYTF
>TRBJ2-7|TRBD1|NA|TRBV14
TGTGCCAGCAGACAAACCGGGACAGGGTTAGGCTACGAGCAGTACTTC
CASRQTGTGLGYEQYF
>TRBJ1-3|NA|NA|TRBV9
TGTGCCAGCAGCGCCCCCGGAGGGGGTCGGTCTGGAAACACCATATATTTT
CASSAPGGGRSGNTIYF
>TRBJ1-1|NA|NA|TRBV6-5
TGTGCCAGCAGTTCTTCTGCTTCAACGGCTTTCTTT
CASSSSASTAFF
>TRBJ2-2|TRBD2|NA|TRBV18
TGTGCCAGCTCACCCGGCGGGAGGGCAGCGAACACCGGGGAGCTGTTTTTT
CASSPGGRAANTGELFF
>TRBJ2-7|NA|NA|TRBV6-6
TGTGCCAGCAGTTACCTCGGGGACGAGCAGTACTTC
CASSYLGDEQYF